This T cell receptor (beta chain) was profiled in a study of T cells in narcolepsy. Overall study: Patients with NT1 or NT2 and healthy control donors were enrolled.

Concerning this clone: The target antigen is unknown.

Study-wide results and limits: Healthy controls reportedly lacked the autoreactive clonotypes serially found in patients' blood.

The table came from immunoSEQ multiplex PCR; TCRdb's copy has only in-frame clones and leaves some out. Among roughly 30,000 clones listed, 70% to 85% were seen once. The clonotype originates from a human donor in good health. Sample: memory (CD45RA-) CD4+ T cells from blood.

The CDR3, as DNA: TGCGCCAGCAGCCCCCCCGGGCGGGGCTCTGGGGCCAACGTCCTGACTTTC. It translates to CASSPPGRGSGANVLTF. The chain is built from TRBV4-1 and TRBJ2-6, with D perhaps matching TRBD2 (6 bases). The CDR3 loop spans 17 amino acids. Trimming removed 4 bases at V and 0 bases at J, with 13 bases between. The germline CDR1 and CDR2 sequences are MGHRA and YSYEKL.